The 24 T cell receptor beta chains in this list originate from one sample, sequenced in a study of T cells in narcolepsy. TCRdb's table, derived via immunoSEQ multiplex PCR, lists solely in-frame clones and lacks some. The profile shows around 35,000 clones, approximately 78% of them singletons. The sequenced sample was CD45RA- memory CD4+ T cells from PBMCs. These receptors all stem from a human donor with narcolepsy.

The V and J genes are TRBV7-2 and TRBJ1-2; tentative D call: TRBD1 (6 bases). Germline V gene sequence: CDR1 SGHTA, CDR2 FQGNSA. The CDR3 totals 14 residues. V lost 5 bases to trimming and J lost 5 bases, with 15 bases between them. The CDR3 coding sequence is TGTGCCAGCAGCCGAGAAGGGGGGGCATATGGCTACACCTTC. It is translated as CASSREGGAYGYTF.

The rearrangement joins TRBV7-9 to TRBJ2-7; D is possibly TRBD1 or TRBD2 (5 bases each). The CDR3 contains 13 residues. Trimming removed 4 bases at V and 2 bases at J, with 9 bases between. CDR1 and CDR2 from the germline V gene are SEHNR and FQNEAQ (reference sequence). CDR3 in DNA: TGTGCCAGCAGCTGGGACCCTACCTACGAGCAGTACTTC. Amino acids: CASSWDPTYEQYF.

This clone has only a few counts. V gene TRBV19 combines with J gene TRBJ2-2; D uncertain. Germline CDR1 reads LNHDA; CDR2 reads SQIVND (reference sequence). Trimming stripped 7 bases from V and 3 bases from J, with 6 bases between. The CDR3 is 12 amino acids. CDR3 in amino acids: CASTLYTGELFF. CDR3 sequence (DNA): TGTGCCAGTACCCTCTACACCGGGGAGCTGTTTTTT.

This clone appeared a single time. This chain joins TRBV5-1 and TRBJ2-5, with D tentatively TRBD1 (6 bases). CDR1 SGHRS and CDR2 YFSETQ come from the germline V gene. Trimming took 4 bases from V and 2 from J, leaving 12 bases between them. This CDR3 region has 14 residues. Here the CDR3 reads CASSLQGLQETQYF. For the CDR3, the DNA is TGCGCCAGCAGCCTACAGGGTTTACAAGAGACCCAGTACTTC. The full variable domain, rest sourced from reference TRBV5-1 and TRBJ2-5, is KAGVTQTPRYLIKTRGQQVTLSCSPISGHRSVSWYQQTPGQGLQFLFEYFSETQRNKGNFPGRFSGRQFSNSRSEMNVSTLELGDSALYLCASSLQGLQETQYFGPGTRLLVL.

The chain combines TRBV30 with TRBJ2-7; D not certain. The CDR3 is 14 amino acids. CDR1 GTSNPN and CDR2 SVGIG come from the germline V gene (reference sequence). V lost 5 bases and J 2 bases, leaving 16 bases between the germline ends. CDR3 sequence (DNA): TGTGCCTGGGTGCGGCCAGGAATTACCTACGAGCAGTACTTC. Translating gives CAWVRPGITYEQYF.

This CDR3 is CASSEPGGVLGSRETQYF. The CDR3 nucleotides are TGTGCCAGCAGTGAGCCAGGGGGGGTCCTCGGGTCAAGAGAGACCCAGTACTTC. This chain joins TRBV2 and TRBJ2-5; the D call may be TRBD1 or TRBD2 (7 bases each). The CDR3 is 18 amino acids. Germline CDR1 is SNHLY and CDR2 is FYNNEI. Between the trimmed V and J ends, which lost 3 bases and 4 bases, there was a span of 24 bases. Full variable domain (remainder filled in from reference TRBV2 and TRBJ2-5): EPEVTQTPSHQVTQMGQEVILRCVPISNHLYFYWYRQILGQKVEFLVSFYNNEISEKSEIFDDQFSVERPDGSNFTLKIRSTKLEDSAMYFCASSEPGGVLGSRETQYFGPGTRLLVL.

The rearrangement joins TRBV10-2 to TRBJ2-3; 8 bases match TRBD2. The CDR3 runs 14 residues. Germline V gene lookup returns CDR1 WSHSY and CDR2 SAAADI. The ends lost 8 bases at V and 7 bases at J; junction bases unmatched: 11. The CDR3 sequence is CASSELAGENTQYF. In DNA form, the CDR3 reads TGCGCCAGCTCGGAGCTAGCGGGCGAGAATACGCAGTATTTT.

CDR3 nucleotides: TGTGCCAGCAGCTTAGACGGGTCCCTAGATACGCAGTATTTT. This translates into CASSLDGSLDTQYF. The chain couples TRBV7-3 to TRBJ2-3; D not resolved. V was shortened by 2 bases and J by 5 bases, with 11 bases between the two germline ends. Germline assignment: CDR1 SGHTA and CDR2 FQGTGA. The CDR3 has 14 amino acids.

The V gene is TRBV6-1, the J gene TRBJ1-2, with 7 bases lining up with TRBD1. Germline assignment: CDR1 MNHNS and CDR2 SASEGT. V lost 6 bases to trimming and J lost 2 bases; unmatched junction nucleotides: 3. The CDR3 runs 13 residues. The CDR3 coding sequence is TGTGCCAGCAGGACAGGGTCGAACTATGGCTACACCTTC. It encodes CASRTGSNYGYTF.

The chain has TRBV6-9 and TRBJ2-5; 7 nucleotides line up with TRBD1. Losses at the gene ends were 5 bases for V and 2 bases for J; bases not matched to a gene: 2. Germline V gives CDR1 MNHGY, CDR2 SVAAGI. The CDR3 contains 13 residues. The DNA of the CDR3 is TGTGCCAGCAGTCGACAGGGTCAAGAGACCCAGTACTTC. Translation: CASSRQGQETQYF.

The chain is built from TRBV30 and TRBJ1-1; TRBD1 might be the D (5 bases). The CDR3 totals 14 residues. Germline CDR1 is GTSNPN and CDR2 is SVGIG (reference sequence). V shed 3 bases and J shed 5 bases, with 16 bases lying between them. The CDR3 nucleotides read TGTGCCTGGAGGAGACAGTCGGTGAGAACTGAAGCTTTCTTT. It yields the protein CAWRRQSVRTEAFF.

The chain combines TRBV29-1 with TRBJ2-1; TRBD2 matches 7 bases. Germline CDR1 is SQVTM and CDR2 is ANQGSEA. The trim removed 6 bases at V and 5 bases at J, leaving 10 bases unmatched. This CDR3 region has 14 residues. CDR3 nucleotides: TGCAGCGTGGTGAAGGGAGGGAGTCACAATGAGCAGTTCTTC. It encodes CSVVKGGSHNEQFF.

In regard to this clone: A read error may produce the germline difference seen at one junction end. The rearrangement uses TRBV19 and TRBJ1-5, with 8 positions matching TRBD1. The CDR3 covers 14 residues. Germline CDR1 and CDR2: LNHDA and SQIVND (reference sequence). CDR3 sequence (DNA): TGTGCCAGTAATATAAGGACAGGGATTCAGCCCCAGCATTTT. Residues: CASNIRTGIQPQHF.

Here the CDR3 DNA reads TGTGCCAGTAGTGATCGGGACAGGGGGACCACTGAAGCTTTCTTT. This sequence encodes CASSDRDRGTTEAFF. This chain connects TRBV19 to TRBJ1-1; 11 positions agree with TRBD1. Germline V gene data show CDR1 as LNHDA and CDR2 as SQIVND (reference sequence). Losses at the gene ends were 5 bases for V and 4 bases for J; bases not matched to a gene: 6. There are 15 residues in the CDR3.

The rearrangement uses TRBV30 and TRBJ1-1; D is perhaps TRBD1 (5 bases). Looked up from germline, CDR1 is GTSNPN and CDR2 is SVGIG (reference sequence). The CDR3 consists of 17 residues. Trimming left V 4 bases short and J 1 base short, with 22 bases between. CDR3: CAWIGPRGLMSNTEAFF. As DNA, the CDR3 is TGTGCCTGGATAGGCCCGCGGGGCTTAATGTCGAACACTGAAGCTTTCTTT. Full variable domain (rest looked up from reference TRBV30 and TRBJ1-1): SQTIHQWPATLVQPVGSPLSLECTVEGTSNPNLYWYRQAAGRGLQLLFYSVGIGQISSEVPQNLSASRPQDRQFILSSKKLLLSDSGFYLCAWIGPRGLMSNTEAFFGQGTRLTVV.

A single count supports this clone. The gene calls are TRBV9 and TRBJ2-2, with D perhaps being TRBD1 or TRBD2 (7 bases each). Germline loops: CDR1 SGDLS, CDR2 YYNGEE. This CDR3 has 16 amino acids. V was shortened by 3 bases and J by 6 bases, with 18 bases between the two germline ends. The CDR3 reads CASSETGRGASGELFF. CDR3 DNA sequence: TGTGCCAGCAGCGAGACAGGGAGGGGGGCTTCCGGGGAGCTGTTTTTT.

The chain joins TRBV4-3 to TRBJ2-3; D is possibly TRBD1 (5 bases). The CDR3 runs 15 residues. Deletions cut 0 bases from V and 2 bases from J, with 9 bases between. Germline CDR1 reads LGHNA; CDR2 reads YSLEER. The CDR3 coding sequence is TGCGCCAGCAGCCAAGAAGACAGCGTCACAGATACGCAGTATTTT. The encoded protein is CASSQEDSVTDTQYF.

This clone was detected a few times. The chain employs TRBV5-1 and TRBJ1-1; 9 nucleotides align to TRBD1. Trimming took 2 bases from V and 7 from J; bases not matched to a gene: 3. Germline CDR1 reads SGHRS; CDR2 reads YFSETQ. The CDR3 sequence is 13 residues long. CDR3 region: CASSLDRGGEAFF. CDR3 nucleotide sequence: TGCGCCAGCAGCTTAGACAGGGGGGGTGAAGCTTTCTTT.

The chain is built from TRBV25-1 and TRBJ1-2; no clear D gene. Germline V gives CDR1 MGHDK, CDR2 SYGVNS. Trimming left V 1 base short and J 4 bases short, with 13 bases between. This CDR3 is built from 15 residues. CDR3 DNA: TGTGCCAGCAGTGAATTGTACGGTAATGTCTATGGCTACACCTTC. Its translation: CASSELYGNVYGYTF.

This chain uses TRBV12-5 with TRBJ1-5, with unresolved D. Germline V gene sequence: CDR1 LGHNT, CDR2 FRNRAP. The ends were cut back, 0 bases at V and 7 bases at J, with 7 bases in the middle. The CDR3 runs to 13 residues. CDR3 coding DNA: TGTGCTAGTGGTTTGGTAAAAGAACAGCCCCAGCATTTT. It yields the protein CASGLVKEQPQHF.

This clone was found a few times. The V gene is TRBV14, the J gene TRBJ2-1; 10 bases are a match to TRBD2. Germline trimming cut 1 base from V and 9 bases from J; bases unmatched to any gene: 9. The CDR3 consists of 16 residues. Germline V gene data show CDR1 as SGHDN and CDR2 as FVKESK. The CDR3 nucleotides read TGTGCCAGCAGCCAAGGAGGCAGCGGGGGGGCAAGTGAGCAGTTCTTC. Translation gives CASSQGGSGGASEQFF.

The J gene is TRBJ1-5, the V gene TRBV6-6; tentatively, D is TRBD1 (5 bases). This CDR3 comprises 13 residues. The germline V gene encodes CDR1 MNHNY and CDR2 SVGAGI (reference sequence). Trimming shortened V by 3 bases and J by 8 bases, and 11 bases separated the two germline ends. As DNA, the CDR3 is TGTGCCAGCAGTTATGAGGGGTGGGAGCCCCAGCATTTT. Protein sequence: CASSYEGWEPQHF.

The rearrangement links TRBV29-1 to TRBJ2-2; D is ambiguous. Germline V gene data show CDR1 as SQVTM and CDR2 as ANQGSEA. The CDR3 totals 14 residues. The ends were cut back, 7 bases at V and 6 bases at J, with 18 bases in the middle. CDR3 coding DNA: TGCAGCGCGCTAGTCGCCCCAAAGTCCGGGGAGCTGTTTTTT. It encodes CSALVAPKSGELFF.

This chain connects TRBV19 to TRBJ1-2; no firm D call. In germline, CDR1 is LNHDA, CDR2 SQIVND (reference sequence). Trimming shortened V by 4 bases and J by 1 base, and 10 bases separated the two germline ends. This CDR3 is built from 14 residues. CDR3 coding DNA: TGTGCCAGTAGTACGGAGATAGGTAACTATGGCTACACCTTC. Encoded protein: CASSTEIGNYGYTF.